This T cell receptor (beta chain) was sequenced during a study of blood T cell repertoires in COVID-19. Study-wide context: Samples representing acute and convalescent COVID-19 were sourced from the United States, Italy and Spain.

Data came from immunoSEQ multiplex PCR; TCRdb stores just in-frame clones and leaves some out. Of 120,000 to 150,000 clones in the sample, 75% to 85% were seen once. Germline-derived CDR1 and CDR2 are SGHDT and YYEEEE. J was trimmed by 3 bases and V by 3 bases; bases with no gene match: 3. The CDR3 contains 13 residues. Material: peripheral blood. The chain carries TRBV5-6 and TRBJ2-7; TRBD1 matches at 7 bases. The source is a man aged 45-65 years with acute or convalescent COVID-19. Written as DNA, the CDR3 is TGTGCCAGCAGCTGGTGGGACAGCTACGAGCAGTACTTC. Encoded protein: CASSWWDSYEQYF.